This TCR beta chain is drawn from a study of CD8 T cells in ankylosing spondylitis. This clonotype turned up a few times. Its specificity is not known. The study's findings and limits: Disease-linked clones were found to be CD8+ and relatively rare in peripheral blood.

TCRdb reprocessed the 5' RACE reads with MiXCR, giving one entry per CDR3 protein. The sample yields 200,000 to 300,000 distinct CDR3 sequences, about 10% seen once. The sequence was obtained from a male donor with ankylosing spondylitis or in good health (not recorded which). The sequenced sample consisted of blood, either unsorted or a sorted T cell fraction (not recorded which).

DNA for the CDR3: TGTGCCAGCACCATCGGGTCGGAGGGAGGTCAGCCCCAGCATTTT. It specifies CASTIGSEGGQPQHF. The chain couples TRBV6-2 or TRBV6-3 to TRBJ1-5; D remains ambiguous. Per germline, CDR1 MNHEY and CDR2 SVGEGT. The CDR3 contains 15 residues. Between the trimmed V and J ends, which lost 7 bases and 6 bases, there was a span of 19 bases.